This T cell receptor beta chain derives from a study of tumor-infiltrating lymphocytes in localized non-small cell lung cancer (dated by TCRdb to about 2021). Context from the whole study: The cohort included patients whose samples were collected after neoadjuvant chemotherapy, as well as both smokers and never-smokers and several histologies. TCR sequencing was one of several integrated assays, alongside flow cytometry, multiplex immunofluorescence, RNA-seq, exome sequencing and proteomics, applied to the same patients. Each patient contributed resected tumor tissue and uninvolved lung tissue from the same patient, described as non-adjacent to the tumor. The overall ICON cohort was composed of over a hundred surgical patients with localized non-small cell lung cancer whose tumors were resected. A total of some 60 patients were part of the paired comparison of immunoSEQ T-cell fraction between tumor and uninvolved lung.

Patient enrollment in ICON started in early 2016, and the final patient was enrolled in the second half of 2018. A subcohort of around 76 patients provided fresh tumor and matched uninvolved tissue for in-depth immune analyses, with TCR sequencing among those analyses. DNA isolated from bulk tissue, without cell sorting, was used for TCR sequencing. This clone occurred a few times. Which antigen it targets is not known. No clone much larger than this one lies a single base away; base qualities are absent. The CDR3, from cysteine to phenylalanine, totals 12 residues. Solely the CDR3 DNA is kept, with 36 bases framed from the first base. V is clipped by 6 bases and J by 8 bases, and the sequence between their germline boundaries is 13 bases long. Sequences MNHNS (CDR1) and SASEGT (CDR2) are obtained from the germline V gene. The immunoSEQ assay used for TCR sequencing gave the T-cell fraction in both tumor and uninvolved lung tissue. In the original analysis: For survival analysis, patients were divided into high (upper tertile) and low (lower two tertiles) T-cell fraction groups, which were compared by log-rank test. Paired tumor versus uninvolved lung differences in T-cell fraction were tested with a signed-rank test. TCRdb took this table from immuneACCESS and kept in-frame rearrangements with V and J called. Such tables lack part of the clones; where checked against another copy, unresolved V genes explain under half of the gap, and the rest is unexplained. The V and J calls and clone size come from that table; D and trimming were worked out from the DNA. Recorded for this sample are around 16,000 clones; 55% to 75% of them occurred a single time. Around 6.3% of the sample is held by the ten biggest clonotypes.

Broader findings and caveats from the paper: TCRbeta sequencing supported higher T cell infiltration in tumors than in uninvolved lung tissue, consistent with immunofluorescence CD3 counts. Assay coverage varied across patients depending on available tissue quantity, so only a subset of the cohort had TCR sequencing. Tumor T-cell fraction from TCR sequencing was not associated with recurrence-free survival (p = 0.61). No difference in TCR-derived T-cell fraction was observed between the flow cytometry-defined immunotypes IM1 (good prognosis) and IM2 (poor prognosis). Because different assays used different pieces of the same tissue, intratumor heterogeneity could not be separated from technical variation.

The sequenced sample was lung tumor tissue. The receptor chain draws on TRBV6-1 and TRBJ1-1; TRBD1 is perhaps the D gene, given 5 matching bases. The TCR comes from a human donor with non-small cell lung cancer. The CDR3 reads CASSDRQNEAFF. The DNA is TGTGCCAGCAGCGATAGACAGAACGAAGCTTTCTTT.